This T cell receptor (beta chain) was found in a study of T cells in Graves' hyperthyroidism and ophthalmopathy (dated by TCRdb to about 2019). Describing the broader study: Peripheral blood was sampled at the time of initial diagnosis, prior to any treatment. Prospective prediction of ophthalmopathy was tested in an independent validation cohort of approximately 19 hyperthyroidism patients and 17 patients who later progressed to ophthalmopathy. TCR V-J signatures able to tell the groups apart were searched for in a discovery cohort of more than 90 patients, of whom more than 40 had Graves' ophthalmopathy and 55 to 60 had stable Graves' hyperthyroidism. The 95 to 100 discovery patients were randomly divided into training and test sets at a 7:3 ratio. In roughly six Graves' hyperthyroidism patients, the study also compared T-cell repertoires from thyroid tissue with T-cell repertoires from blood. After blood sampling, hyperthyroidism patients were treated with methimazole at a starting dose of 30 mg daily, and ophthalmopathy patients were treated with high-dose intravenous methylprednisolone. According to the paper, TCR Vbeta CDR3 sequencing was carried out on 135 peripheral blood samples, which came from 40 to 45 ophthalmopathy, around 75 hyperthyroidism and roughly 17 progressor patients.

Trimming accounts for 3 bases at V and 6 bases at J, while the number of junction bases matched to no gene is 11. CDR1 and CDR2 are read off the germline V gene as SGHAT and FQNNGV. Taken from cysteine to phenylalanine, the CDR3 has 15 residues. The only DNA kept is the CDR3, 45 bases in frame from the first base. This clonotype has at least ten counts. Its antigen is currently not known. It has no much larger one-base neighbor in the sample; base qualities were not kept. Stable Graves' hyperthyroidism was defined as no progression to ophthalmopathy during 18 months of follow-up. Hyperthyroidism patients were newly diagnosed, had a disease duration of under 2 months, and were aged 18 to 65 years. Any patient with an uncontrolled infection, another autoimmune disease, pregnancy or lactation was excluded. Diagnoses were established on the basis of clinical symptoms, serum thyroxine and TRAb, thyroid ultrasound, and orbital computed tomography. PBMCs were isolated from about 9 ml of fresh peripheral blood by Ficoll-Paque density gradient centrifugation. Trizol reagent was used to extract total RNA, and RNA quality was then checked on an Agilent 2100 Bioanalyzer.

The paper as a whole reports these results and caveats: In validation, the model predicted progression to ophthalmopathy with roughly 66% sensitivity and approximately 78% specificity, a median of around 6.6 months before onset. Ophthalmopathy was separated from stable hyperthyroidism by a 13 V-J signature model, with about 88% sensitivity and approximately 81% specificity obtained in cross-validation and 80%/75% obtained in testing. Most expanded thyroid clonotypes (frequency above 0.001) were also found in blood, which suggests that blood repertoires may mirror thyroid immune responses. No statistical method was used to set the sample size in advance, and investigators knew the group allocation.

TCR beta CDR3 regions were amplified from RNA transcripts. A first-round RT-PCR of the TCR CDR3 used the HTBI primer set with the Qiagen OneStep RT-PCR kit. The libraries were constructed in a second round of multiplex PCR and then size-selected and purified. Paired-end sequencing of the libraries was performed with 100 bp reads on an Illumina HiSeq2000. The paper's data handling went like this. SOAPnuke was used to process the raw data, throwing out any read that contained adapters or uncalled bases, had a mean Phred below 15, or lacked an exact constant-primer or identifier match. High-quality paired reads were merged with COPE v1.2.5, and unique nucleotide sequences were defined as clonotypes. MiTCR v1.1 was used to align clonotypes to the IMGT TRBV, TRBD and TRBJ reference segments. Analysis was restricted to V-J combinations with a frequency above 0.0001, which covered 98% to 99.2% of repertoires. The TCS score was defined as the ratio of F50 (clonal expansion) to E x V (chaos), calculated using BLOSUM62-based TCRdist between CDR3 peptides within each V-J. Welch's t-statistics and random forest reduced approximately 520 V-J features to around 14, which were used in a naive Bayes classifier (R e1071). TCRdb reanalyzed the raw reads on its own, using fastp at Q25 for trimming and MiXCR for clone calling, and kept in-frame beta chains. Rows are combined by CDR3 protein, so each entry shows the most common genes and DNA. The V and J calls come from TCRdb's annotation, not from the publication. The sample data list 400,000 to 500,000 distinct CDR3 sequences, and approximately 13% of these were observed just once. Of the sample, about 5% falls within the top ten clones.

Rearrangement joined TRBV11-2 to TRBJ2-7; TRBD2 lines up with 7 middle nucleotides. This TCR came from a woman younger than 35 with Graves' hyperthyroidism. Sequences were obtained from blood. CDR3 loop: CASSLRWSGKGEQYF. In nucleotides, the sequence is TGTGCCAGCAGCTTGAGATGGAGCGGGAAGGGCGAGCAGTACTTC.